This entry lists 23 T cell receptor beta chains sequenced from one sample in a study of cytomegalovirus exposure and HLA in healthy donors. The PCR was carried out with 60 Vbeta primers and 13 Jbeta primers. The assay was immunoSEQ multiplex PCR, and TCRdb's table has in-frame clones only and misses some. The sample yields 150,000 to 200,000 clones, 65% to 80% seen once. The material sequenced was PBMCs. The receptor set was obtained from a woman in her 30s in good health and CMV-seronegative.

This rearrangement joins TRBV29-1 to TRBJ2-1; 12 bases align to TRBD2. This CDR3 has 14 residues. Germline loops: CDR1 SQVTM, CDR2 ANQGSEA. Germline trimming cut 5 bases from V and 7 bases from J; bases unmatched to any gene: 6. This CDR3 is CSVRASGRVNEQFF. DNA for the CDR3: TGCAGCGTTAGGGCTAGCGGGAGGGTAAATGAGCAGTTCTTC.

This chain joins TRBV27 and TRBJ2-2; TRBD1 might be the D (6 bases). V dropped 4 bases and J dropped 3 bases, with 9 bases sitting between them. Per germline, CDR1 MNHEY and CDR2 SMNVEV (reference sequence). The CDR3 length is 14 residues. The DNA for the CDR3 is TGTGCCAGCAGTTGGACAGTTGACACCGGGGAGCTGTTTTTT. Amino acids: CASSWTVDTGELFF.

This clone was detected only a few times. The gene calls are TRBV18 and TRBJ1-1; tentatively, D is TRBD1 (6 bases). CDR1 is KGHSH and CDR2 is LQKENI in the germline V gene. This CDR3 has 16 residues. V gave up 0 bases and J gave up 1 base, with 12 bases separating them. Here the CDR3 reads CASSPPLQGPNTEAFF. CDR3 sequence (DNA): TGTGCCAGCTCACCACCGTTGCAGGGGCCGAACACTGAAGCTTTCTTT.

This clone has only one observation. V gene TRBV27 combines with J gene TRBJ1-2; tentative D call: TRBD1 (6 bases). The ends were cut back, 1 base at V and 12 bases at J, with 18 bases in the middle. Germline CDR1 and CDR2: MNHEY and SMNVEV (reference sequence). CDR3 size: 14 residues. The CDR3 region is CASSLFYGTTLHTF. Written as DNA, the CDR3 is TGTGCCAGCAGTTTATTTTACGGGACAACCCTCCACACCTTC.

The chain couples TRBV30 to TRBJ1-6; D is undetermined. Germline V CDR1 and CDR2: GTSNPN, SVGIG (reference sequence). Trimming took off 0 bases at V and 0 bases at J, with 6 bases between the two ends. CDR3 length: 15 residues. The CDR3 here is CAWSVWSSYNSPLHF. CDR3 sequence (DNA): TGTGCCTGGAGTGTGTGGAGCTCCTATAATTCACCCCTCCACTTT.

Points on this clone: The junction does not match germline at one end; this may be a read error. This chain uses TRBV7-7 with TRBJ2-5, with 7 bases identical to TRBD2. The CDR3 extends over 15 amino acids. From germline, CDR1 is SSHAT and CDR2 FNYEAQ (reference sequence). The CDR3: CASSFGGGREETQYF. The CDR3 region has the DNA TGTGCTAGCAGCTTCGGGGGTGGGAGGGAAGAGACCCAGTACTTC.

The chain joins TRBV7-2 to TRBJ1-6; 9 bases agree with TRBD1. The CDR3 has 16 amino acids. Germline V gene sequence: CDR1 SGHTA, CDR2 FQGNSA. V trimming: 6 bases; J trimming: 6 bases; junction bases outside the gene matches: 9. CDR3 nucleotides: TGTGCCAGCAGTTCGGGGCGGGGACAGGGTAATTCACCCCTCCACTTT. Residues: CASSSGRGQGNSPLHF.

This rearrangement joins TRBV30 to TRBJ2-3; TRBD2 agrees at 10 bases. In germline, CDR1 is GTSNPN, CDR2 SVGIG (reference sequence). The CDR3 runs to 14 residues. With 5 bases clipped from V and 6 bases from J, the junction kept 8 bases outside the gene matches. The CDR3 DNA follows: TGTGCCTGGGCCCCGGGACTAGCGCGGGATACGCAGTATTTT. This sequence encodes CAWAPGLARDTQYF.

This clone showed up just a few times. The V gene is TRBV6-5, the J gene TRBJ2-1; 8 bases line up with TRBD2. The germline V gene encodes CDR1 MNHEY and CDR2 SVGAGI. V was pared by 5 bases and J by 14 bases, with 8 bases of the junction left unmatched. This CDR3 region has 12 residues. CDR3 DNA: TGTGCCAGCAGTCCCGTGGGGCGGGGGGAGTTCTTC. Encoded protein: CASSPVGRGEFF.

As to this clone: One end of the junction is discordant with germline, which a read error may explain. The chain employs TRBV7-9 and TRBJ1-2; D is unresolved. Germline-derived CDR1 and CDR2 are SEHNR and FQNEAQ (reference sequence). The CDR3 covers 14 residues. For the CDR3, the DNA is TGTTCCAGCAGTCGGGAACCCGGAGGGTATGGCTACACCTTC. Its protein product is CSSSREPGGYGYTF.

The rearrangement joins TRBV4-1 to TRBJ1-4; no clear D gene. In germline, CDR1 is MGHRA, CDR2 YSYEKL. CDR3 length: 14 residues. V was shortened by 1 base and J by 8 bases, with 11 bases between the two germline ends. In DNA, the CDR3 is TGCGCCAGCAGCCAAGCAGTGGTGGTAGAAAAACTGTTTTTT. It translates to CASSQAVVVEKLFF.

This rearrangement joins TRBV5-1 to TRBJ1-2; TRBD1 might be the D (6 bases). CDR3 length: 14 residues. Germline assignment: CDR1 SGHRS and CDR2 YFSETQ. V dropped 4 bases and J dropped 3 bases, with 13 bases sitting between them. Here the CDR3 reads CASSRGEGDYGYTF. The CDR3 bases are TGCGCCAGCAGCCGAGGGGAGGGGGACTATGGCTACACCTTC.

The chain employs TRBV29-1 and TRBJ2-7; 10 bases are a match to TRBD1. Germline V CDR1 and CDR2: SQVTM, ANQGSEA. The CDR3 sequence is 12 residues long. J lost 5 bases, V lost 5 bases, and 3 bases had no gene match. CDR3 amino acids: CSVKGTGDEQYF. The CDR3 DNA is TGCAGCGTTAAAGGGACAGGGGACGAGCAGTACTTC.

CDR3 sequence (DNA): TGTGCCAGCAGCTTAGGTGGGGCAAGCTCCTACGAGCAGTACTTC. It specifies CASSLGGASSYEQYF. The chain uses TRBV7-2 and TRBJ2-7; a possible D gene is TRBD1 (5 bases). The CDR3 sequence is 15 residues long. V was pared by 1 base and J by 0 bases, with 10 bases between. Germline V lookup: CDR1 SGHTA, CDR2 FQGNSA.

This clone was seen only a few times. This chain connects TRBV30 to TRBJ2-1; D not resolved. The CDR3 consists of 16 residues. V shed 2 bases and J shed 2 bases, with 16 bases lying between them. Germline CDR1 is GTSNPN and CDR2 is SVGIG (reference sequence). The CDR3 here is CAWSHRQTVPYNEQFF. The CDR3 nucleotides read TGTGCCTGGAGTCATAGACAAACAGTCCCCTACAATGAGCAGTTCTTC.

The chain joins TRBV5-4 to TRBJ1-1; the D gene is possibly TRBD1 (5 bases). V was cut by 3 bases and J by 8 bases, with 17 bases left in between. Germline V gives CDR1 SGHNT, CDR2 YYREEE (reference sequence). The CDR3 has 14 amino acids. The CDR3 DNA reads as TGTGCCAGCAGCTCCTCGGGGGGGGTGGAAGAAGCTTTCTTT. Translation gives CASSSSGGVEEAFF.

The V call is TRBV7-3, the J call TRBJ1-2; TRBD1 aligns across 9 bases. The CDR3 consists of 16 residues. Germline-derived CDR1 and CDR2 are SGHTA and FQGTGA. Germline trimming cut 5 bases from V and 8 bases from J; bases unmatched to any gene: 15. CDR3 loop: CASSPHSTGTGSGYTF. The CDR3 DNA reads TGTGCCAGCAGCCCACACTCGACGGGGACAGGGAGCGGCTACACCTTC.

This chain joins TRBV27 and TRBJ2-7; unclear D gene. The V end was cut by 1 base, the J end by 7 bases, with 14 bases between. There are 14 residues in the CDR3. The V gene's germline CDR1 is MNHEY and CDR2 SMNVEV (reference sequence). In DNA form, the CDR3 reads TGTGCCAGCAGTTTATGGCAGGATGCCTTGGAGCAGTACTTC. Its translation is CASSLWQDALEQYF.

The rearrangement links TRBV9 to TRBJ2-5; D gene ambiguous. This CDR3 has 13 amino acids. CDR1 and CDR2 (germline): SGDLS, YYNGEE. V shed 4 bases and J shed 2 bases, with 9 bases lying between them. In nucleotides, the CDR3 is TGTGCCAGCAGCCCAGCGCTACAAGAGACCCAGTACTTC. Protein sequence: CASSPALQETQYF.

This clone showed up just a few times. A read error may produce the germline difference seen at one junction end. The chain joins TRBV29-1 to TRBJ2-7; TRBD2 matches 10 bases. Germline loops: CDR1 SQVTM, CDR2 ANQGSEA. The CDR3 is 16 amino acids. CDR3 nucleotide sequence: TGCAGCGTGGAAGGTTCAGCGGGAGGGCCTATAGGCGAGCAGTACTTC. It is translated as CSVEGSAGGPIGEQYF.

This clone was seen just once. One end of the junction is discordant with germline, which a read error may explain. This sequence joins TRBV11-2 and TRBJ1-2; D gene unclear. The length of the CDR3 is 14 residues. CDR1 and CDR2 from the germline V gene are SGHAT and FQNNGV. The CDR3 region is CASSLGISYYGYPF. Here the CDR3 DNA reads TGTGCCAGCTCCTTAGGAATCTCTTACTATGGCTACCCCTTC.

CDR3: CASSILQINSPLHF. DNA for the CDR3: TGTGCCAGTAGTATTTTACAGATCAATTCACCCCTCCACTTT. V is TRBV19 and J is TRBJ1-6; D remains unclear. Trimming left V 3 bases short and J 7 bases short, with 10 bases between. The CDR3 sequence is 14 residues long. Germline V lookup: CDR1 LNHDA, CDR2 SQIVND (reference sequence).

This clone was recorded many times. The sample holds other DNA sequences that translate to the same CDR3. This sequence joins TRBV27 and TRBJ1-1, with no clear D. The CDR3 consists of 13 residues. Germline CDR1 reads MNHEY; CDR2 reads SMNVEV (reference sequence). Trimming took 0 bases from V and 8 from J, leaving 10 bases between them. This chain's CDR3 is CASSLSISTEAFF. CDR3 nucleotide sequence: TGTGCCAGCAGTTTATCGATAAGTACAGAAGCTTTCTTT.